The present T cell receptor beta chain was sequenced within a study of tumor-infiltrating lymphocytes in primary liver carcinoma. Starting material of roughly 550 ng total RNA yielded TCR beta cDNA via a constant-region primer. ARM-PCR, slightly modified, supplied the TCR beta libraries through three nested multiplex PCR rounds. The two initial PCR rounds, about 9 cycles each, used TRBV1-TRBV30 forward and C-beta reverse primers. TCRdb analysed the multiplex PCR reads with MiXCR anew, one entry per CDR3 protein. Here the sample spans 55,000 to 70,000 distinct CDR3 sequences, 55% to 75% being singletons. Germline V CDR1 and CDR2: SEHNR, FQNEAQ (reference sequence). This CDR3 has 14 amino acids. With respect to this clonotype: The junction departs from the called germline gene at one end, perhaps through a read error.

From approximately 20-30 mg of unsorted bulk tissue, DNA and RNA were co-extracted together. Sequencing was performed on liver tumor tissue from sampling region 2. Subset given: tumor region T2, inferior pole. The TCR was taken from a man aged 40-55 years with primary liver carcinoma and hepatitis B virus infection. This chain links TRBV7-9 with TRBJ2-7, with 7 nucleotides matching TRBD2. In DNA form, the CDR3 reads TGTGCCTGCAGCACCCTTGGGGGGGAAAACGACCATTACTTC. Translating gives CACSTLGGENDHYF.